The 22 T cell receptor beta chains below all came from one sample that was sequenced in a study of blood T cell repertoires in COVID-19. Sequencing was performed with immunoSEQ multiplex PCR; in TCRdb, only in-frame clones are kept and a portion is missing. The sample contains 60,000 to 65,000 clones, roughly 74% of which appear only once. Specimen: peripheral blood. The receptors were gathered from a woman older than 75 with acute or convalescent COVID-19.

This clone was seen more than once but under ten times. The chain recombines TRBV6-2 or TRBV6-3 with TRBJ2-7, with 10 bases matching TRBD2. The CDR3 contains 16 residues. The V segment lost 6 bases and the J segment 3 bases; nucleotides outside the gene matches: 11. CDR1 MNHEY and CDR2 SVGEGT come from the germline V gene. The chain's CDR3 is CASSPTVSSGSYEQYF. CDR3 bases: TGTGCCAGCAGCCCCACTGTTTCTAGCGGGAGCTACGAGCAGTACTTC.

The chain recombines TRBV19 with TRBJ2-1; possibly TRBD1 for D (6 bases). CDR1 LNHDA and CDR2 SQIVND come from the germline V gene (reference sequence). The CDR3 covers 15 residues. Trimming took 6 bases from V and 7 from J, leaving 19 bases between them. The DNA for the CDR3 is TGTGCCAGTAGCCCTCGGCAGGGGCGCTGGAATGAGCAGTTCTTC. Its protein is CASSPRQGRWNEQFF.

The chain uses TRBV6-5 and TRBJ1-5; no firm D call. CDR3 length: 13 residues. V was shortened by 7 bases and J by 1 base, with 8 bases between the two germline ends. Germline lookup yields CDR1 MNHEY and CDR2 SVGAGI. The CDR3 region is CASIGRSNQPQHF. The CDR3 DNA reads as TGTGCCAGCATTGGCAGGAGCAATCAGCCCCAGCATTTT.

The chain recombines TRBV2 with TRBJ2-1, with TRBD2 matching over 9 bases. This CDR3 spans 15 amino acids. Losses at the gene ends were 5 bases for V and 4 bases for J; bases not matched to a gene: 6. From germline, CDR1 is SNHLY and CDR2 FYNNEI. The CDR3 loop reads CASSTGLARYNEQFF. In DNA, the CDR3 is TGTGCCAGCAGTACCGGACTAGCGAGGTACAATGAGCAGTTCTTC.

The chain uses TRBV14 and TRBJ2-1, with D uncertain. V was shortened by 0 bases and J by 0 bases, with 9 bases between the two germline ends. The CDR3 runs to 16 residues. CDR1 and CDR2 from the germline V gene are SGHDN and FVKESK. CDR3 sequence (DNA): TGTGCCAGCAGCCAAGACGAGGCCAGCTCCTACAATGAGCAGTTCTTC. Translation: CASSQDEASSYNEQFF. The full variable domain, with the rest looked up from reference TRBV14 and TRBJ2-1, is EAGVTQFPSHSVIEKGQTVTLRCDPISGHDNLYWYRRVMGKEIKFLLHFVKESKQDESGMPNNRFLAERTGGTYSTLKVQPAELEDSGVYFCASSQDEASSYNEQFFGPGTRLTVL.

The V gene is TRBV10-3, the J gene TRBJ2-2, with D possibly TRBD1 on 5 matching bases. The V gene lost 8 bases and the J gene lost 5 bases, with 15 bases spanning the gap. The CDR3 extends over 14 amino acids. Germline V gene data show CDR1 as ENHRY and CDR2 as SYGVKD. The CDR3 DNA reads as TGTGCCATCGAGTCGCAGGGCACAACCGGGGAGCTGTTTTTT. Protein: CAIESQGTTGELFF.

This clone appeared many times. The rearrangement links TRBV24-1 to TRBJ2-7; D remains unclear. V was shortened by 3 bases and J by 0 bases, with 11 bases between the two germline ends. The germline CDR1 and CDR2 sequences are KGHDR and SFDVKD. This CDR3 has 15 amino acids. CDR3 nucleotide sequence: TGTGCCACCAGTGATCCGGCAGGCAACTCCTACGAGCAGTACTTC. Amino acids: CATSDPAGNSYEQYF.

This clone has only a few counts. V is TRBV11-3 and J is TRBJ2-7; D possibly corresponds to TRBD1 (5 bases). Trimming took 1 base from V and 3 from J, leaving 10 bases between them. The CDR3 totals 14 residues. CDR1 and CDR2 from the germline V gene are SGHNT and YENEEA. In DNA, the CDR3 is TGTGCCAGCAGCTTAGGCAGGACAAACTACGAGCAGTACTTC. Protein: CASSLGRTNYEQYF.

J is TRBJ1-5 and V is TRBV18; 10 bases are shared with TRBD1. V was pared by 4 bases and J by 6 bases, with 6 bases of the junction left unmatched. The CDR3 sequence is 15 residues long. Germline values: CDR1 KGHSH, CDR2 LQKENI. CDR3 protein: CASSQVGTGVQPQHF. The CDR3, as DNA: TGTGCCAGCTCACAAGTAGGGACAGGGGTTCAGCCCCAGCATTTT.

The chain is built from TRBV4-3 and TRBJ2-1, with 7 bases identical to TRBD2. Trimming cost V 2 bases and J 0 bases; bases outside gene matches: 7. This CDR3 spans 17 amino acids. Germline lookup yields CDR1 LGHNA and CDR2 YSLEER. CDR3 region: CASSQQPAGSSYNEQFF. CDR3 sequence (DNA): TGCGCCAGCAGCCAACAACCAGCGGGGAGCTCCTACAATGAGCAGTTCTTC.

The CDR3 nucleotides read TGTGCCAGCAGTAGAGGACAGGGGGGACCACAAGAGACCCAGTACTTC. Amino acids: CASSRGQGGPQETQYF. The chain carries TRBV28 and TRBJ2-5; 10 nucleotides agree with TRBD1. CDR3 length: 16 residues. Trimming removed 5 bases from V and 2 bases from J; junction bases left unmatched: 8. Germline V gene lookup returns CDR1 MDHEN and CDR2 SYDVKM.

The chain couples TRBV9 to TRBJ2-3, with TRBD2 matching 9 bases. V trimming: 0 bases; J trimming: 5 bases; junction bases outside the gene matches: 1. This CDR3 region has 14 residues. CDR1 and CDR2 (germline): SGDLS, YYNGEE. CDR3 sequence reads: CASSVVSGGDTQYF. In DNA, the CDR3 is TGTGCCAGCAGCGTAGTTAGCGGGGGAGATACGCAGTATTTT.

This sequence joins TRBV20-1 and TRBJ2-3; D unresolved. The CDR3 is 16 amino acids. Germline-derived CDR1 and CDR2 are DFQATT and SNEGSKA (reference sequence). V was trimmed by 3 bases and J by 5 bases, leaving 21 bases between them. This CDR3 reads CSASSPIGGERDTQYF. The DNA for the CDR3 is TGCAGTGCTAGTTCCCCTATAGGCGGAGAAAGAGATACGCAGTATTTT.

The sample holds many counts of this clone. The chain has TRBV12-3 or TRBV12-4 and TRBJ1-6; D is unresolved. V lost 1 base and J lost 7, with 5 bases in between. CDR3 size: 13 residues. The DNA for the CDR3 is TGTGCCAGCAGTTTAGGAGGGAATTCACCCCTCCACTTT. It is translated as CASSLGGNSPLHF.

This chain connects TRBV15 to TRBJ1-5; maybe TRBD1 (5 bases). V lost 6 bases and J lost 0, with 12 bases in between. The CDR3 consists of 15 residues. Germline V gene sequence: CDR1 LNHNV, CDR2 YYDKDF (reference sequence). Here the CDR3 reads CATRPYRYSNQPQHF. CDR3 in DNA: TGTGCCACCAGACCTTACAGGTATAGCAATCAGCCCCAGCATTTT.

V gene TRBV5-5 combines with J gene TRBJ2-7; TRBD1 aligns across 7 bases. J lost 3 bases, V lost 2 bases, and 5 bases had no gene match. The CDR3 contains 14 residues. In germline, CDR1 is SGHKS, CDR2 YYEKEE (reference sequence). In nucleotides, the CDR3 is TGTGCCAGCAGCTTAGGGGACAGCAACTACGAGCAGTACTTC. Its protein is CASSLGDSNYEQYF.

A single count supports this clone. The V and J genes are TRBV6-5 and TRBJ1-1; 7 nucleotides agree with TRBD1. Germline V CDR1 and CDR2: MNHEY, SVGAGI. The length of the CDR3 is 13 residues. J was trimmed by 7 bases and V by 6 bases; bases with no gene match: 8. CDR3 sequence: CASRDSNRGEAFF. The CDR3 DNA follows: TGTGCCAGCAGGGACTCCAACAGGGGTGAAGCTTTCTTT.

V gene TRBV24-1 combines with J gene TRBJ1-5; a weak D match, TRBD1 (5 bases). The germline V and J ends were trimmed by 8 bases and 7 bases, with 17 bases remaining between them. This CDR3 is 14 amino acids long. Germline V gene lookup returns CDR1 KGHDR and CDR2 SFDVKD. CDR3 loop: CATKDGQLQQPQHF. CDR3 sequence (DNA): TGTGCCACCAAGGACGGACAACTTCAGCAGCCCCAGCATTTT.

The chain combines TRBV6-4 with TRBJ2-3; 8 bases map to TRBD1. There are 15 residues in the CDR3. Germline CDR1 reads MRHNA; CDR2 reads SNTAGT. The V gene end was trimmed by 0 bases and the J gene end by 4 bases; junction bases not matched to a gene: 3. The CDR3 is CASSDSTGAPDTQYF. For the CDR3, the DNA is TGTGCCAGCAGTGACTCGACAGGGGCACCAGATACGCAGTATTTT.

This rearrangement joins TRBV12-3 or TRBV12-4 to TRBJ1-5; D gene uncertain. The V and J ends lost 2 bases and 4 bases respectively, with 3 bases between them. There are 12 residues in the CDR3. In DNA form, the CDR3 reads TGTGCCAGCAGTTTACAGAATCAGCCCCAGCATTTT. This encodes CASSLQNQPQHF.

The chain recombines TRBV5-4 with TRBJ1-4; 8 bases agree with TRBD1. Germline V gives CDR1 SGHNT, CDR2 YYREEE (reference sequence). This CDR3 contains 16 residues. J was trimmed by 5 bases and V by 5 bases; bases with no gene match: 11. CDR3 sequence reads: CASSTRTGTGNEKLFF. The DNA of the CDR3 is TGTGCCAGCAGTACCAGAACCGGGACAGGAAATGAAAAACTGTTTTTT.

The sample holds a few counts of this clone. V usage is TRBV6-5 and J usage is TRBJ1-2; D unclear. V shed 2 bases and J shed 7 bases, with 8 bases lying between them. The CDR3 runs to 12 residues. The germline V gene has CDR1 MNHEY and CDR2 SVGAGI. The CDR3 region has the DNA TGTGCCAGCAGTTACCAACGGGGTGGCTACACCTTC. Translated, it gives CASSYQRGGYTF.